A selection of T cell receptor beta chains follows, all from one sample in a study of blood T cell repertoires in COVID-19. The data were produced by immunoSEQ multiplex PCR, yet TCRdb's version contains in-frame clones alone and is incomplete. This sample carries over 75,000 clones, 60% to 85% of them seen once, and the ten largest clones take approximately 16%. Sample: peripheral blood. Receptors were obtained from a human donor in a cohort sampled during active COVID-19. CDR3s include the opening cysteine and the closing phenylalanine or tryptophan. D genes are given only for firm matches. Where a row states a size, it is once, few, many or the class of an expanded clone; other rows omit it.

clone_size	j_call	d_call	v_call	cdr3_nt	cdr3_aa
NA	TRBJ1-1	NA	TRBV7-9	TGTGCCAGCAGGACTCTTGTGGGGGGCACTGAAGCTTTCTTT	CASRTLVGGTEAFF
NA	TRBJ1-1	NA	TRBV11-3	TGTGCCAGCCGCGGGGGGACTGAAGCTTTCTTT	CASRGGTEAFF
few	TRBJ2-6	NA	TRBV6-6	TGTGCCAGCAGTTATTCGGGATCTGGGGCCAACGTCCTGACTTTC	CASSYSGSGANVLTF
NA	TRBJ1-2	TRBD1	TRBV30	TGTGCCTGGAGGCAAGACAGGGATGGAGGCTACACCTTC	CAWRQDRDGGYTF
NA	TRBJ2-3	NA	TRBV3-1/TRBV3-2	TGTGCCAGCTCGGGGGCAGATACGCAGTATTTT	CASSGADTQYF
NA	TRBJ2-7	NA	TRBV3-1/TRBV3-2	TGTGCCAGCAGCCACGGGTTCGGGGAATACGAGCAGTACTTC	CASSHGFGEYEQYF
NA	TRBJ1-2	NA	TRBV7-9	TGTGCCAGCAGCTTGATACAGCTGGACTATGGCTACACCTTC	CASSLIQLDYGYTF
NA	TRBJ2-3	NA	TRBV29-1	TGCAGCGTTGCGGGGAGTTCAAGCACAGATACGCAGTATTTT	CSVAGSSSTDTQYF
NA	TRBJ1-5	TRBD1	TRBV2	TGTGCCAGCAGTGACAGGGGGGTCAATCAGCCCCAGCATTTT	CASSDRGVNQPQHF
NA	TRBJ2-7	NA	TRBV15	TGTGCCACCAGTCCCGGGACTTTGAACGAGCAGTACTTC	CATSPGTLNEQYF
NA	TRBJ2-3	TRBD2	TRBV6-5	TGTGCCAGCAGTTATACTAGCGGGAGGGCGGGTACGCAGTATTTT	CASSYTSGRAGTQYF
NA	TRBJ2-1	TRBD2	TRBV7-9	TGTGCCAGCAGCTTAGAAGGCGGGAGCATATGGGAGCAGTTCTTC	CASSLEGGSIWEQFF
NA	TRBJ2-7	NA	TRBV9	TGTGCCAGCAGCGTAGATCTTGGGGGAGGCGAGCAGTACTTC	CASSVDLGGGEQYF
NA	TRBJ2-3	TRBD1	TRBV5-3	TGTGCCAGAAGCTGGGGACAGGGGAAACCCACAGATACGCAGTATTTT	CARSWGQGKPTDTQYF
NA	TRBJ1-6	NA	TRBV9	TGTGCCAGCAGCGTAGGGGAGGGGACTCCCCTCCACTTT	CASSVGEGTPLHF
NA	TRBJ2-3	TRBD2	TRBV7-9	TGTGCCAGCAGCCCTAGCGGGGGAAGCACAGATACGCAGTATTTT	CASSPSGGSTDTQYF
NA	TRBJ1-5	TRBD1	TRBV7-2	TGTGCCAGCAGCCGGACAGGGGATCAGCCCCAGCATTTT	CASSRTGDQPQHF
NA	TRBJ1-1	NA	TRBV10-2	TGCGCCAGCAGGGGGGGGGCCCGAGCTTTCTTT	CASRGGARAFF
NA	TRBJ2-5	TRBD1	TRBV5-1	TGCGCCAGCAGCGGGGGGACAGGGAGGGAGACCCAGTACTTC	CASSGGTGRETQYF
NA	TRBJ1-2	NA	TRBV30	TGTGCCTGGACCGCAGGTGTCGGTAACTATGGCTACACCTTC	CAWTAGVGNYGYTF
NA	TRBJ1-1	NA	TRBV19	TGTGCCAGTGGCAAACAAGCTTTCTTT	CASGKQAFF
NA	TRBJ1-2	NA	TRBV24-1	TGTGCCACCAGTGATTTCACGGTAAACTATGGCTACACCTTC	CATSDFTVNYGYTF
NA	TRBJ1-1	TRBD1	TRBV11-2	TGTGCCAGCAGCCCTAGGGGTACTACAGGGGTCACTGAAGCTTTCTTT	CASSPRGTTGVTEAFF
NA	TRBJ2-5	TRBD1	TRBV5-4	TGTGCCAGCAGCCCGGGGACAGGGGACCGAGAGACCCAGTACTTC	CASSPGTGDRETQYF
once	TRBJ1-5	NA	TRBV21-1	TGTGCCAGCAGCAAATGGCGGGATAGCAATCAGCCCCAGCATTTT	CASSKWRDSNQPQHF
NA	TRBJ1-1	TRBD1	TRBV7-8	TGTGCCAGCAGCCGAAGCTGGACAGGGGAGATGAACACTGAAGCTTTCTTT	CASSRSWTGEMNTEAFF
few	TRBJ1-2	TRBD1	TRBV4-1	TGCGCCAGCAGCCAGGGACAGGGTACTAACTATGGCTACACCTTC	CASSQGQGTNYGYTF
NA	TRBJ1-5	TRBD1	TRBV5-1	TGCGCCAGCAGCATCGGACAGGGCAATCAGCCCCAGCATTTT	CASSIGQGNQPQHF
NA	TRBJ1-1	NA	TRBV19	TGTGCCAGTAGTATAGCGGGGTTCGAAGCTTTCTTT	CASSIAGFEAFF
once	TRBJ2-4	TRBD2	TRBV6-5	TGTGCCAGCAGTTTAGCGGGGGGGCCACTCTTCATTCAGTACTTC	CASSLAGGPLFIQYF
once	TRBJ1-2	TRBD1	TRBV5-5	TGTGCCAGCAGCCCGCCGGGGGGACAGGGGAGGGATGGCTACACCTTC	CASSPPGGQGRDGYTF
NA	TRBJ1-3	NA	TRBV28	TGTGCCAGCAGTTGGACTCGGGGTGGAAACACCATATATTTT	CASSWTRGGNTIYF
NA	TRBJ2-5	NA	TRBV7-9	TGTGCCAGCAGCTCGGGGAAAGAGACCCAGTACTTC	CASSSGKETQYF
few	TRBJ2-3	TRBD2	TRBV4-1	TGCGCCAGCTCTTCACTAGCGGAGCCCACAGATACGCAGTATTTT	CASSSLAEPTDTQYF
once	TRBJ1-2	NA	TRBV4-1	TGCGCCAGCAGCCAACCTAAATCTTTCGGGGGGTGGGGTGGCTACACCTTC	CASSQPKSFGGWGGYTF
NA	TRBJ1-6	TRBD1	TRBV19	TGTGCCAGGCGTCAACAGGGGCTTAGGAATTCACCCCTCCACTTT	CARRQQGLRNSPLHF
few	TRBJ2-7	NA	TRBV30	TGTGCCTGGAGTCTTGGGACTTCCTACGAGCAGTACTTC	CAWSLGTSYEQYF
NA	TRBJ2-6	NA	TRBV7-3	TGTGCCAGCAGCGGAGATCCGGGGGCCAACGTCCTGACTTTC	CASSGDPGANVLTF
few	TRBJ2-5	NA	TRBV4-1	TGCGCCAGCAGCCAAGTAGGACTTCAAGAGACCCAGTACTTC	CASSQVGLQETQYF
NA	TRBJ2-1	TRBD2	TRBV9	TGTGCCAGCAGCGTAGGCGTCGCGGGAGTATCAAATGAGCAGTTCTTC	CASSVGVAGVSNEQFF
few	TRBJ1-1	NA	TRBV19	TGTGCCAGTAGGCCCCATCAGGGGTTTATGAACACTGAAGCTTTCTTT	CASRPHQGFMNTEAFF
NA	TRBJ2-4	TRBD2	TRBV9	TGTGCCAGCAGCCATCCCGCTAGCGGAGGGAACATTCAGTACTTC	CASSHPASGGNIQYF
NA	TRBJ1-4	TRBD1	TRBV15	TGTGCCACTTCCGAAACCATGGACAGGGTGAATGAAAAACTGTTTTTT	CATSETMDRVNEKLFF
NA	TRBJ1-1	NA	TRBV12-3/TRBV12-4	TGTGCCAGCAATCCGACAGGCGCCACTGAAGCTTTCTTT	CASNPTGATEAFF
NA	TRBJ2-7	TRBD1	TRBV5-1	TGCGCCAGCAGCTCGGGACAGGGTTACGAGCAGTACTTC	CASSSGQGYEQYF
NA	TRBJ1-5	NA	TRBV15	TGTGCCACCAGCACCGGACAGAATCAGCCCCAGCATTTT	CATSTGQNQPQHF
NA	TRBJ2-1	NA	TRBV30	TGTGCCTGGAGTCCCCCATCTCGGGATGAGCAGTTCTTC	CAWSPPSRDEQFF
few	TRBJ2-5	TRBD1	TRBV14	TGTGCCAGCAGCCCAGGACAGGGCCGGCGGGAAGAGACCCAGTACTTC	CASSPGQGRREETQYF
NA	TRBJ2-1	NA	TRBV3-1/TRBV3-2	TGTGCCAGCAGCCAGACTAGTTCCGCTGGTAATGTGTTCTTC	CASSQTSSAGNVFF
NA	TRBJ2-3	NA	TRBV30	TGTGCCTGGGGGGTGGGGGCAAGCACAGATACGCAGTATTTT	CAWGVGASTDTQYF
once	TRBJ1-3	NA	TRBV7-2	TGTGCCAGCAGCCTGCAGGGCGGAAACACCATATATTTT	CASSLQGGNTIYF
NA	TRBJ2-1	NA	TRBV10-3	TGCGCGATCGGGGGACTCGAGCAGTTCTTC	CAIGGLEQFF
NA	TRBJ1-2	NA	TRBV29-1	TGCAGCGTTGAGGAGGGGTATGGCTATGGCTACACCTTC	CSVEEGYGYGYTF
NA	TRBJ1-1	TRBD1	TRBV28	TGTGCCAGCAGACCCAGACAGGGATGGACTGAAGCTTTCTTT	CASRPRQGWTEAFF